This T cell receptor (beta chain) was identified in a study of response to subunit inactivated influenza vaccine. The study, taken as a whole, reports: Few new T cells, the authors suggested, are recruited by each seasonal influenza vaccination.

TCRdb reprocessed the RT-PCR reads via MiXCR and lists one record per CDR3 protein. The sample has hundreds of thousands of distinct CDR3 sequences, roughly 18% seen once. In this sample, this clonotype turned up a few times. The antigen is undetermined. The CDR3 is made up of 15 amino acids. Germline CDR1 SGHRS, CDR2 YFSETQ. V dropped 4 bases and J dropped 7 bases, with 17 bases sitting between them. The chain employs TRBV5-1 and TRBJ2-2, with D maybe TRBD2 (6 bases). This TCR was recovered from a middle-aged man who received an inactivated influenza vaccine. The input for sequencing was PBMCs from blood, taken 5 days after vaccination. DNA for the CDR3: TGCGCCAGCAGCCCCGGGACGCGGAGGGTCGGGGAGCTGTTTTTT. This translates into CASSPGTRRVGELFF.